The 9 T cell receptor beta chains below were found in one sample sequenced in a study of spatial heterogeneity in lung cancer. One entry per CDR3 protein, called by TCRdb with MiXCR from the 5' RACE reads. The sample records approximately 92,000 distinct CDR3 sequences, 12% being singletons. Time point indicated: sample taken at primary tumor resection. Tumor, nontumor lung or frozen PBMC supplied whole RNA, sequenced without sorting. The sequenced sample was PBMCs, obtained at surgery. These receptors all come from a male donor with early-stage non-small cell lung cancer.

The J gene is TRBJ1-5, the V gene TRBV7-9, with D possibly being TRBD1 (5 bases). This CDR3 spans 16 amino acids. CDR1 is SEHNR, CDR2 FQNEAQ, per germline (reference sequence). Trimming removed 5 bases from V and 3 bases from J, with 17 bases in between. CDR3 loop: CASSPHGKGYNQPQHF. The CDR3 DNA is TGTGCCAGCAGCCCCCACGGGAAGGGGTACAATCAGCCCCAGCATTTT.

The chain uses TRBV5-1 and TRBJ2-1; possibly TRBD2 for D (6 bases). Germline-derived CDR1 and CDR2 are SGHRS and YFSETQ. CDR3 length equals 14 residues. The V end was cut by 6 bases, the J end by 7 bases, with 17 bases between. Here the CDR3 DNA reads TGCGCCAGCACCCCGCTCGGGGGAGTTAATGAGCAGTTCTTC. It codes for CASTPLGGVNEQFF.

This clonotype was counted at least ten times. This chain uses TRBV4-2 with TRBJ2-5; D may be TRBD1 or TRBD2 (5 bases each). This CDR3 region has 14 residues. Per the germline V gene, CDR1 is LGHNA and CDR2 is YNFKEQ. V shed 2 bases and J shed 3 bases, with 10 bases lying between them. The CDR3 nucleotides read TGTGCCAGCAGCCAAAACGGGGCTAAAGAGACCCAGTACTTC. It yields the protein CASSQNGAKETQYF.

The chain couples TRBV30 to TRBJ2-1; 9 bases map to TRBD1. Germline V gives CDR1 GTSNPN, CDR2 SVGIG (reference sequence). The CDR3 contains 15 residues. V shed 3 bases and J 2 bases; nucleotides not matched to a gene: 5. The CDR3 DNA reads as TGTGCCTGGAGCGAGGGACAGGGCGCCTACAATGAGCAGTTCTTC. It is translated as CAWSEGQGAYNEQFF. The full variable domain, its missing parts supplied by reference TRBV30 and TRBJ2-1, is SQTIHQWPATLVQPVGSPLSLECTVEGTSNPNLYWYRQAAGRGLQLLFYSVGIGQISSEVPQNLSASRPQDRQFILSSKKLLLSDSGFYLCAWSEGQGAYNEQFFGPGTRLTVL.

There are a few counts of this clonotype. The chain joins TRBV29-1 to TRBJ1-3, with TRBD1 identical over 11 bases. This CDR3 contains 16 residues. CDR1 SQVTM and CDR2 ANQGSEA come from the germline V gene. The J segment lost 3 bases and the V segment lost 5 bases, leaving 9 bases of the junction unmatched. The CDR3 nucleotides read TGCAGCGTTTTCACATGGACAGGGGGCTATGGAAACACCATATATTTT. Protein sequence: CSVFTWTGGYGNTIYF.

This clonotype was observed many times. The gene calls are TRBV24-1 and TRBJ1-5; 9 bases align to TRBD1. CDR1 is KGHDR and CDR2 is SFDVKD in the germline V gene. The V segment lost 2 bases and the J segment 1 base; nucleotides outside the gene matches: 2. The CDR3 spans 16 residues. The CDR3 sequence is CATSDSGTGSNQPQHF. The CDR3 nucleotides read TGTGCCACCAGTGATTCAGGGACAGGGAGCAATCAGCCCCAGCATTTT.

This clonotype has more than one count but fewer than ten. The chain carries TRBV6-5 and TRBJ2-6; TRBD1 agrees at 9 bases. Per the germline V gene, CDR1 is MNHEY and CDR2 is SVGAGI. With V trimmed by 2 bases and J by 2 bases, 4 bases remained unmatched. This CDR3 region has 17 residues. CDR3 region: CASSYLTGGAGANVLTF. Here the CDR3 DNA reads TGTGCCAGCAGTTACCTGACAGGGGGGGCTGGGGCCAACGTCCTGACTTTC.

This clonotype has a handful of counts. V gene TRBV7-2 combines with J gene TRBJ2-3, with D possibly TRBD2 on 5 matching bases. The CDR3 totals 16 residues. Germline-derived CDR1 and CDR2 are SGHTA and FQGNSA. V gave up 1 base and J gave up 1 base, with 12 bases separating them. Written as DNA, the CDR3 is TGTGCCAGCAGCTTAGAGTCTAGCTATGGCACAGATACGCAGTATTTT. This sequence encodes CASSLESSYGTDTQYF.

The rearrangement uses TRBV28 and TRBJ2-3; 8 bases line up with TRBD1. Germline assignment: CDR1 MDHEN and CDR2 SYDVKM. V trimming: 6 bases; J trimming: 5 bases; junction bases outside the gene matches: 13. This CDR3 has 16 residues. The CDR3 spells CASRPQLTGERDTQYF. Here the CDR3 DNA reads TGTGCCAGCAGGCCCCAGCTGACAGGGGAGCGAGATACGCAGTATTTT.